The 10 T cell receptor beta chains given below trace back to one sample, sequenced in a study of blood T cells in healthy people across ages. Then a second PCR, running roughly 7 to 11 cycles, was carried out with a sample-barcoded 5' primer and a J-beta primer mix. TCRdb analysed the 5' RACE reads with MiXCR anew, one entry per CDR3 protein. The data contain about 640,000 distinct CDR3 sequences, roughly 53% of them seen just once; the ten biggest clones take up approximately 40%. Sequenced material: blood. The receptor source for this set is a man aged 55 to 70 in good health.

This clonotype showed up just a few times. The chain has TRBV3-1 and TRBJ2-4; no clear D gene. The J call is doubtful: the DNA matches TRBJ2-7 better. The CDR3 contains 13 residues. Germline values: CDR1 LGHDT, CDR2 YNNKEL (reference sequence). CDR3 region: CASSQDRRSEQYF. The CDR3 coding sequence is TGTGCCAGCAGCCAAGATCGTAGGAGCGAGCAGTACTTC.

For the CDR3, the DNA is TGCAGTGCTAGTGGCGCTAGCGGGGGGGACTCTTACAATGAGCAGTTCTTC. It translates to CSASGASGGDSYNEQFF. The chain uses TRBV20-1 and TRBJ2-1; 12 bases fit TRBD2. Per the germline V gene, CDR1 is DFQATT and CDR2 is SNEGSKA (reference sequence). The CDR3 length is 17 residues. V lost 3 bases, J lost 4 bases, and 10 bases stayed unmatched.

The chain links TRBV6-4 to TRBJ2-3; D perhaps matches TRBD1 (5 bases). CDR1 is MRHNA and CDR2 is SNTAGT in the germline V gene. V was clipped by 10 bases and J by 2 bases, with 16 bases between them. The CDR3 totals 14 residues. CDR3 residues: CATRDFYNTDTQYF. The CDR3 region has the DNA TGTGCCACCAGGGATTTTTATAACACAGATACGCAGTATTTT.

This clonotype was seen more than once but under ten times. The gene calls are TRBV6-2 or TRBV6-3 and TRBJ2-5; D unresolved. Looked up from germline, CDR1 is MNHEY and CDR2 is SVGEGT. The CDR3 spans 15 residues. Trimming pared 0 bases from V and 4 bases from J, leaving 12 bases between. CDR3 sequence reads: CASSYSRPGRETQYF. CDR3 in DNA: TGTGCCAGCAGTTACTCGCGACCCGGGCGAGAGACCCAGTACTTC.

The J gene is TRBJ2-2, the V gene TRBV11-2; 11 bases are shared with TRBD2. CDR1 is SGHAT and CDR2 is FQNNGV in the germline V gene. The CDR3 has 19 residues. V trimming: 4 bases; J trimming: 2 bases; junction bases outside the gene matches: 12. This CDR3 reads CASSSRGGLAALNTGELFF. The DNA for the CDR3 is TGTGCCAGCAGCTCACGCGGGGGACTAGCGGCCCTTAACACCGGGGAGCTGTTTTTT.

The V and J genes are TRBV12-3 or TRBV12-4 and TRBJ2-3; 9 bases map to TRBD2. Trimming cost V 4 bases and J 4 bases; bases outside gene matches: 3. The CDR3 runs to 14 residues. CDR3 DNA sequence: TGTGCCAGCAGTTCGACTAGCGGCTCAGATACGCAGTATTTT. Its protein is CASSSTSGSDTQYF.

V and J are TRBV5-5 and TRBJ1-1, with D tentatively TRBD1 (5 bases). CDR1 and CDR2 (germline): SGHKS, YYEKEE (reference sequence). V lost 4 bases and J 7 bases, leaving 20 bases between the germline ends. The CDR3 is made up of 15 amino acids. CDR3 DNA sequence: TGTGCCAGCAGCAATCCCAGGGCCGGTTCCCATGAAGCTTTCTTT. It yields the protein CASSNPRAGSHEAFF.

The V gene is TRBV7-6, the J gene TRBJ2-7, with D maybe TRBD2 (6 bases). This CDR3 is 13 amino acids long. Germline CDR1 SGHVS, CDR2 FNYEAQ. V was shortened by 9 bases and J by 4 bases, with 16 bases between the two germline ends. This chain's CDR3 is CASLGGERYEQYF. The CDR3 DNA follows: TGTGCCAGTCTGGGGGGAGAAAGGTACGAGCAGTACTTC. Using reference TRBV7-6 and TRBJ2-7 for the parts outside the CDR3, the full variable domain is GAGVSQSPRYKVTKRGQDVALRCDPISGHVSLYWYRQALGQGPEFLTYFNYEAQQDKSGLPNDRFSAERPEGSISTLTIQRTEQRDSAMYRCASLGGERYEQYFGPGTRLTVT.

V usage is TRBV29-1 and J usage is TRBJ2-1; D perhaps matches TRBD1 (5 bases). Deletions cut 2 bases from V and 13 bases from J, with 18 bases between. Germline CDR1 is SQVTM and CDR2 is ANQGSEA. The CDR3 covers 13 residues. CDR3 DNA sequence: TGCAGCGTTGAAAAGGGGTGGAAAGAGACCCAGTTCTTC. Translated: CSVEKGWKETQFF.

V gene TRBV6-5 combines with J gene TRBJ2-1, with 9 bases fitting TRBD2. CDR1 is MNHEY, CDR2 SVGAGI, per germline. The CDR3 has 16 amino acids. Trimming cost V 2 bases and J 10 bases; bases outside gene matches: 12. In DNA form, the CDR3 reads TGTGCCAGCAGTTACGGGCGGGGGGGCATAATGGTGGAGCAGTTCTTC. This translates into CASSYGRGGIMVEQFF.